These 12 T cell receptor beta chains came from one sample sequenced in a study of technical replicates of blood from a handful of donors. The method was immunoSEQ multiplex PCR; TCRdb's version includes in-frame clones alone and lacks a portion of them. Of tens of thousands of clones in the sample, around 94% were seen once. The material sequenced was T cells isolated from PBMCs. The origin of the receptors is a human donor in good health.

This clone was recorded once. This sequence joins TRBV7-9 and TRBJ1-1, with 8 bases aligning to TRBD1. CDR3 length equals 17 residues. V dropped 5 bases and J dropped 3; count of bases not matched to a gene: 14. CDR1 is SEHNR and CDR2 is FQNEAQ in the germline V gene (reference sequence). As DNA, the CDR3 is TGTGCCAGCAGCCCCAGACAGGGGCGGCCGGGCGACACTGAAGCTTTCTTT. Amino acid sequence: CASSPRQGRPGDTEAFF.

The chain uses TRBV11-2 and TRBJ2-2; 11 bases align to TRBD1. V gave up 5 bases and J gave up 5 bases; unmatched junction bases: 4. Germline V gene sequence: CDR1 SGHAT, CDR2 FQNNGV. The CDR3 runs 15 residues. As DNA, the CDR3 is TGTGCCAGCAGCCGGACAGGGGGCCAGACCGGGGAGCTGTTTTTT. Its protein product is CASSRTGGQTGELFF.

The chain recombines TRBV5-1 with TRBJ2-1, with 9 bases matching TRBD1. V shed 4 bases and J 6 bases; nucleotides not matched to a gene: 5. Germline CDR1 SGHRS, CDR2 YFSETQ. The CDR3 consists of 14 residues. CDR3 nucleotide sequence: TGCGCCAGCAGCATTCCGGGACAGGGCAATGAGCAGTTCTTC. This codes for CASSIPGQGNEQFF.

This chain joins TRBV29-1 and TRBJ2-5, with 10 bases fitting TRBD1. The junction had 7 bases not matched to a gene; V was cut back by 4 bases and J by 5 bases. CDR1 is SQVTM and CDR2 is ANQGSEA in the germline V gene. The CDR3 covers 14 residues. The CDR3 protein is CSVARQGAHETQYF. The CDR3 DNA sequence: TGCAGCGTTGCGCGACAGGGGGCGCATGAGACCCAGTACTTC.

This chain joins TRBV4-1 and TRBJ1-3; D gene unclear. The CDR3 is made up of 15 amino acids. V gave up 4 bases and J gave up 0 bases, with 10 bases separating them. Germline CDR1 and CDR2: MGHRA and YSYEKL. The CDR3 nucleotides are TGCGCCAGCAGCCGCCCTTGGAGCTCTGGAAACACCATATATTTT. It specifies CASSRPWSSGNTIYF.

About this clone: A much larger clone lies one base from this, so it may be a read error. This chain uses TRBV7-6 with TRBJ1-1; 9 bases line up with TRBD1. The V gene end was trimmed by 3 bases and the J gene end by 1 base; junction bases not matched to a gene: 0. Germline assignment: CDR1 SGHVS and CDR2 FNYEAQ. CDR3 length equals 14 residues. The CDR3: CASSLGQGNTEAFF. DNA for the CDR3: TGTGCCAGCAGCTTGGGACAGGGGAACACTGAAGCTTTCTTT. The full variable domain, in which reference TRBV7-6 and TRBJ1-1 provide the parts outside the CDR3, is GAGVSQSPRYKVTKRGQDVALRCDPISGHVSLYWYRQALGQGPEFLTYFNYEAQQDKSGLPNDRFSAERPEGSISTLTIQRTEQRDSAMYRCASSLGQGNTEAFFGQGTRLTVV.

This chain connects TRBV5-3 to TRBJ1-1; 9 positions agree with TRBD1. TRBV5-3 is reported as an ORF; its role is uncertain. V trimming: 7 bases; J trimming: 1 base; junction bases outside the gene matches: 2. The CDR3 covers 13 residues. CDR3 sequence (DNA): TGTGCCAGAGTGGGACAGGGGAACACTGAAGCTTTCTTT. This translates into CARVGQGNTEAFF.

V gene TRBV10-2 combines with J gene TRBJ2-1; 12 positions agree with TRBD2. The CDR3 consists of 17 residues. Germline assignment: CDR1 WSHSY and CDR2 SAAADI. Germline trimming cut 6 bases from V and 2 bases from J; bases unmatched to any gene: 8. The CDR3 nucleotides read TGCGCCAGCAGCACCACGACTAGCGGGGGCCCCTACAATGAGCAGTTCTTC. It specifies CASSTTTSGGPYNEQFF.

The gene calls are TRBV5-6 and TRBJ1-5, with 9 bases that match TRBD1. From germline, CDR1 is SGHDT and CDR2 YYEEEE. The CDR3 is made up of 14 amino acids. V lost 4 bases and J lost 6; bases outside the gene matches: 5. This CDR3 reads CASSGTGNFQPQHF. DNA of the CDR3: TGTGCCAGCAGCGGGACAGGGAACTTTCAGCCCCAGCATTTT.

The chain carries TRBV5-1 and TRBJ1-1, with D unresolved. With 0 bases removed from V and 3 bases from J, the gap between germline ends came to 6 bases. This CDR3 spans 13 amino acids. Germline V gives CDR1 SGHRS, CDR2 YFSETQ. The CDR3 is CASSLGGDTEAFF. The CDR3 DNA follows: TGCGCCAGCAGCTTGGGCGGGGACACTGAAGCTTTCTTT.

This clone came up a few times. In DNA form, the CDR3 reads TGTGCCAGCAGCCAATCGGGGACAGCGTTGAACACTGAAGCTTTCTTT. Encoded protein: CASSQSGTALNTEAFF. This chain uses TRBV4-2 with TRBJ1-1; 7 bases align to TRBD1. CDR1 LGHNA and CDR2 YNFKEQ come from the germline V gene. The CDR3 loop spans 16 amino acids. V lost 2 bases and J lost 0; bases outside the gene matches: 6.

The V and J genes are TRBV7-9 and TRBJ2-7, with unresolved D. This CDR3 spans 12 amino acids. The germline CDR1 and CDR2 sequences are SEHNR and FQNEAQ (reference sequence). Trimming cost V 5 bases and J 3 bases, with 8 bases left between them. The CDR3 nucleotides are TGTGCCAGCAGCCCAATCAGCTACGAGCAGTACTTC. Residues: CASSPISYEQYF.